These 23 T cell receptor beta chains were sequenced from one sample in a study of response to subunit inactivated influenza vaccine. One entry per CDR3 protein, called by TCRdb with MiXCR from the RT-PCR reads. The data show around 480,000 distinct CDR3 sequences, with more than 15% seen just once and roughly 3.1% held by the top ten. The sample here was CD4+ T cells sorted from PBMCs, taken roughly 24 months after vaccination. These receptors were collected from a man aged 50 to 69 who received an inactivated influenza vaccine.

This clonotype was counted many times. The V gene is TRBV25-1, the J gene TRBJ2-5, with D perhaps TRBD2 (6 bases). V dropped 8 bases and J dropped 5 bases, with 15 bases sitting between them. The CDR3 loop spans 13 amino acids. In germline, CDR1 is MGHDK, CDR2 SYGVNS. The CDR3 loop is CASGEPGRETQYF. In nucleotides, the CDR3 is TGTGCCAGCGGGGAGCCTGGGAGGGAGACCCAGTACTTC.

The CDR3 region is CASSPVRDRASYGYTF. DNA for the CDR3: TGTGCCAGCTCACCGGTCCGGGACAGGGCGTCCTATGGCTACACCTTC. The chain uses TRBV18 and TRBJ1-2; 9 nucleotides line up with TRBD1. CDR3 size: 16 residues. CDR1 and CDR2 from the germline V gene are KGHSH and LQKENI. Losses at the gene ends were 3 bases for V and 4 bases for J; bases not matched to a gene: 9.

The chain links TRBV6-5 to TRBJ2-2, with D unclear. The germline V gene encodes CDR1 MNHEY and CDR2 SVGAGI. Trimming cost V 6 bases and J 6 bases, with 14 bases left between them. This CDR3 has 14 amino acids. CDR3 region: CASRLRQLPGELFF. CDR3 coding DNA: TGTGCCAGCAGGTTACGGCAGCTACCCGGGGAGCTGTTTTTT.

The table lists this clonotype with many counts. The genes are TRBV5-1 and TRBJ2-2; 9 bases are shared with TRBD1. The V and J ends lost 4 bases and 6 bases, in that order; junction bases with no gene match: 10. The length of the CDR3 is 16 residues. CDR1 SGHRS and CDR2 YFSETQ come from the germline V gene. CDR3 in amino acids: CASSPVPGTGPGELFF. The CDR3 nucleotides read TGCGCCAGCAGCCCCGTTCCCGGGACAGGGCCCGGGGAGCTGTTTTTT.

CDR3 sequence (DNA): TGTGCCATCAGTGGGGGCCCCGGGACAGGGGCGGGAGAGCAGTACTTC. Translated: CAISGGPGTGAGEQYF. The V gene is TRBV10-3, the J gene TRBJ2-7; 10 nucleotides agree with TRBD1. The trim removed 4 bases at V and 7 bases at J, leaving 13 bases unmatched. Germline CDR1 and CDR2: ENHRY and SYGVKD. The CDR3 contains 16 residues.

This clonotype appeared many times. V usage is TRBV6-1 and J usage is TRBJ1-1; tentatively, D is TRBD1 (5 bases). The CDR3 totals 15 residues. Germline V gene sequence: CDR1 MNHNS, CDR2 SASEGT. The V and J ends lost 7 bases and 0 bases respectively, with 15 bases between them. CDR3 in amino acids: CASNLYGGVNTEAFF. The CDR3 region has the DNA TGTGCCAGCAATCTTTACGGGGGGGTGAACACTGAAGCTTTCTTT.

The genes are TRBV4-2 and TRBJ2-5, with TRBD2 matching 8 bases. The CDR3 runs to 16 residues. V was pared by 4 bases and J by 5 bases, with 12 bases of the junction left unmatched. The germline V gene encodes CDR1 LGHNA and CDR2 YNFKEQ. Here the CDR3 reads CASSPNAGGPGETQYF. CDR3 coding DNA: TGTGCCAGCAGCCCAAACGCGGGGGGCCCGGGGGAGACCCAGTACTTC.

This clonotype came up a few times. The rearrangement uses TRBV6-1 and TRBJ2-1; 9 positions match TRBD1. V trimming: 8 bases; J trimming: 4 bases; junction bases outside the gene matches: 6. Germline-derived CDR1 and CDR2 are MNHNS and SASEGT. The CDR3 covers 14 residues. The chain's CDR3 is CASRGQGTYNEQFF. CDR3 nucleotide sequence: TGTGCCAGCCGCGGACAGGGGACATACAATGAGCAGTTCTTC.

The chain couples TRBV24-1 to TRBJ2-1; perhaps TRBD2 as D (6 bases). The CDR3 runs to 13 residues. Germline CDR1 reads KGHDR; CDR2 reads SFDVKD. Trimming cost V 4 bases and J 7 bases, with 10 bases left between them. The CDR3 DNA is TGTGCCACCAGTGACCCTCTAGCGAATGAGCAGTTCTTC. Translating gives CATSDPLANEQFF.

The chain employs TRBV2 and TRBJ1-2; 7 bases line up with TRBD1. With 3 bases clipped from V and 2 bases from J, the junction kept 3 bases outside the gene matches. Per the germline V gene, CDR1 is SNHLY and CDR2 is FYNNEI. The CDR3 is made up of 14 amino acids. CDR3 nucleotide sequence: TGTGCCAGCAGTGAGACAGGGTCCAACTATGGCTACACCTTC. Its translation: CASSETGSNYGYTF. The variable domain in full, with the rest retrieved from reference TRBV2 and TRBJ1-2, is EPEVTQTPSHQVTQMGQEVILRCVPISNHLYFYWYRQILGQKVEFLVSFYNNEISEKSEIFDDQFSVERPDGSNFTLKIRSTKLEDSAMYFCASSETGSNYGYTFGSGTRLTVV.

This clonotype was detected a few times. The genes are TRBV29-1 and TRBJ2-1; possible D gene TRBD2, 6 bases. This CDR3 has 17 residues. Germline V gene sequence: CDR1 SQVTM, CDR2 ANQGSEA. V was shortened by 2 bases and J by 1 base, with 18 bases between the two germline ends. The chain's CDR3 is CSVENRPGLGSYNEQFF. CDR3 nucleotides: TGCAGCGTTGAAAACAGACCGGGACTGGGTTCCTACAATGAGCAGTTCTTC.

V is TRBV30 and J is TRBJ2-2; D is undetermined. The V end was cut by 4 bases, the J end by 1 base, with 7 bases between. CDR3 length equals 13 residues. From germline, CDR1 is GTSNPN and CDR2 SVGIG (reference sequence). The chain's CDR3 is CAWTPGNTGELFF. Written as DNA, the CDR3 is TGTGCCTGGACCCCTGGGAACACCGGGGAGCTGTTTTTT.

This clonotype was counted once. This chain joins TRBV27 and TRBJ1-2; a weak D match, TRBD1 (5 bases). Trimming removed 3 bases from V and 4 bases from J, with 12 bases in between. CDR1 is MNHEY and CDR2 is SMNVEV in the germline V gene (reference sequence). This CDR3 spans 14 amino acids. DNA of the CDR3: TGTGCCAGCAGTTTCCGGGACGGCCGCTATGGCTACACCTTC. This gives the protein CASSFRDGRYGYTF.

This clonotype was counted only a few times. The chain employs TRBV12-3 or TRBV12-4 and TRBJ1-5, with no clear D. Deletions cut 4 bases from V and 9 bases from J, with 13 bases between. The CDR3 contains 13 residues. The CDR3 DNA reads TGTGCCAGCAGTTCCTCAGATTGGAGGCCCCAGCATTTT. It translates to CASSSSDWRPQHF.

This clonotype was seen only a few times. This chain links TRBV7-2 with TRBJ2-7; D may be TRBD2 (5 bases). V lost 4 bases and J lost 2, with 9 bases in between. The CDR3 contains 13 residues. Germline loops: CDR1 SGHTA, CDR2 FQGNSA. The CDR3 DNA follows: TGTGCCAGCAGCTCGCTGACTACCTACGAGCAGTACTTC. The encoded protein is CASSSLTTYEQYF.

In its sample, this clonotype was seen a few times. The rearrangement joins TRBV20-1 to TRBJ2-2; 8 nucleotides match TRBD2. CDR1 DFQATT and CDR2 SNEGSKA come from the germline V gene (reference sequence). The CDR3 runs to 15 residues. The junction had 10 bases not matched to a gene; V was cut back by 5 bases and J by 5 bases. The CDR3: CSAPRGGGWTGELFF. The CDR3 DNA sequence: TGCAGTGCTCCCCGGGGGGGAGGGTGGACCGGGGAGCTGTTTTTT.

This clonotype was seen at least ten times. CDR3 loop: CASSATGTGSYGYTF. CDR3 nucleotide sequence: TGCGCCAGCAGCGCGACCGGGACAGGGAGTTATGGCTACACCTTC. This rearrangement joins TRBV5-1 to TRBJ1-2; 9 nucleotides align to TRBD1. The CDR3 sequence is 15 residues long. The V segment lost 4 bases and the J segment 5 bases; nucleotides outside the gene matches: 9. The germline gives CDR1 SGHRS, CDR2 YFSETQ.

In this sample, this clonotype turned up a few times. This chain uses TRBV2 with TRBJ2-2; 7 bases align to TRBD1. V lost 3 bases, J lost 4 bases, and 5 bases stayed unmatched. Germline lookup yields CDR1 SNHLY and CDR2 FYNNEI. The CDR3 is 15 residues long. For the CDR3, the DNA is TGTGCCAGCAGTGAGAGGGGGCCGGGCACCGGGGAGCTGTTTTTT. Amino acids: CASSERGPGTGELFF.

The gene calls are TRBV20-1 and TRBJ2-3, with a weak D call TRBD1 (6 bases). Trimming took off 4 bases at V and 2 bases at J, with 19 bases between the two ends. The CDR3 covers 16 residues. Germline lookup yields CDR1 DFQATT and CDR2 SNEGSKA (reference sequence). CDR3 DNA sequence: TGCAGTGCTATCCTCCCGGGAAGGGGGTACACAGATACGCAGTATTTT. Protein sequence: CSAILPGRGYTDTQYF.

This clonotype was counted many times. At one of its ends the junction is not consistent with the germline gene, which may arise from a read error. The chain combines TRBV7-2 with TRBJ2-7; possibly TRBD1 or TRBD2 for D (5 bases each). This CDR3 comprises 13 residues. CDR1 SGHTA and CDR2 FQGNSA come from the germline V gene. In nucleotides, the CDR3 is TGCGCCAGCAGCTTGGGACCTTCCTACGAGCAGTACTTC. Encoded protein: CASSLGPSYEQYF.

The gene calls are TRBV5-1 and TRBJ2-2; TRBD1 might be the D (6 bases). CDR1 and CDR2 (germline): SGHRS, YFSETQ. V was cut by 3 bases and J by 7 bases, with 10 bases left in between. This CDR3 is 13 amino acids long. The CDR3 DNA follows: TGCGCCAGCAGCTACAGGGTTGACGGGGAGCTGTTTTTT. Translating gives CASSYRVDGELFF.

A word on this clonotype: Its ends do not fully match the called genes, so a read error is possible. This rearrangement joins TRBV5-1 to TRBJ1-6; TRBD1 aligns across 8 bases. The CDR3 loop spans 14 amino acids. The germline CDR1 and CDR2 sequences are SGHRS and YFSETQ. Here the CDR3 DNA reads TGCGCCAGCAGATACGGGACAGGAAATTCACACCTCCACTTT. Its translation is CASRYGTGNSHLHF.

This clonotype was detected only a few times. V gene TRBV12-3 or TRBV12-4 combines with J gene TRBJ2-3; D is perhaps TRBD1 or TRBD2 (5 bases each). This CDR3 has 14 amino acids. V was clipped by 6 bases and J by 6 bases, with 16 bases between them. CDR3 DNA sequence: TGTGCCAGCAGGGGGGTTAAGGGCGGTGATACGCAGTATTTT. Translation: CASRGVKGGDTQYF.